This is a list of T cell receptor beta chains from one sample in a study of blood T cell repertoires in COVID-19. Data came from immunoSEQ multiplex PCR; TCRdb stores just in-frame clones and leaves some out. This table has roughly 250,000 clones, more than 75% appearing once. Sample: peripheral blood. The receptor set was obtained from a middle-aged woman who had recovered from COVID-19. CDR3s include the opening cysteine and the closing phenylalanine or tryptophan. D genes are given only for firm matches. Clone size, where shown, is once, few, many, or a class for clones that have expanded.

V gene,D gene,CDR3 length,clone size,J gene,CDR3 protein,CDR3 DNA
TRBV5-1,.,14,.,TRBJ1-4,CASSPRQPGEKLFF,TGCGCCAGCAGCCCCAGACAGCCGGGCGAAAAACTGTTTTTT
TRBV19,TRBD2,17,.,TRBJ2-3,CASSIWASGAITDTQYF,TGTGCCAGTAGTATATGGGCTAGCGGGGCTATCACAGATACGCAGTATTTT
TRBV6-6,.,15,.,TRBJ1-6,CASSQLGGGNSPLHF,TGTGCCAGCAGCCAACTCGGAGGCGGGAATTCACCCCTCCACTTT
TRBV19,TRBD1,15,.,TRBJ2-7,CASSPGQGSPYEQYF,TGTGCCAGTAGTCCCGGACAGGGCTCCCCCTACGAGCAGTACTTC
TRBV27,.,13,.,TRBJ1-1,CASRGGPNTEAFF,TGTGCCAGCAGGGGGGGGCCGAACACTGAAGCTTTCTTT
TRBV19,TRBD2,15,.,TRBJ2-5,CATRVSGSPQETQYF,TGTGCCACCAGGGTTAGCGGGAGCCCTCAAGAGACCCAGTACTTC
TRBV7-9,TRBD2,18,.,TRBJ2-7,CASSLGAATSGRTYEQYF,TGTGCCAGCAGCTTAGGGGCGGCCACTAGCGGGAGGACCTACGAGCAGTACTTC
TRBV2,TRBD1,12,.,TRBJ1-2,CASRAGGSGYTF,TGTGCCAGCAGGGCAGGGGGTAGTGGCTACACCTTC
TRBV9,TRBD2,16,.,TRBJ2-1,CASSVAPGTSGAEQFF,TGTGCCAGCAGCGTCGCTCCCGGGACTAGCGGGGCCGAGCAGTTCTTC
TRBV9,.,18,once,TRBJ1-1,CASSVATLARGESGGAFF,TGTGCCAGCAGCGTAGCTACGTTGGCGCGAGGTGAGAGTGGTGGAGCTTTCTTT
TRBV29-1,TRBD1,13,.,TRBJ1-1,CSARGQANTEAFF,TGCAGCGCCCGGGGACAGGCGAACACTGAAGCTTTCTTT
TRBV30,.,13,.,TRBJ1-1,CASTLTGNTEAFF,TGTGCCTCCACCCTAACGGGGAACACTGAAGCTTTCTTT
TRBV7-8,.,16,once,TRBJ1-5,CASGRAVQAVNQPQHF,TGTGCCAGTGGGAGGGCAGTACAAGCCGTAAATCAGCCCCAGCATTTT
TRBV19,.,14,.,TRBJ1-3,CASSMDWTGNTIYF,TGTGCCAGTAGTATGGACTGGACCGGAAACACCATATATTTT
TRBV19,.,13,.,TRBJ2-1,CASSSPPYNEQFF,TGTGCCAGTAGTTCCCCCCCATACAATGAGCAGTTCTTC
TRBV19,TRBD1,14,.,TRBJ1-5,CASRGTGTNQPQHF,TGTGCCAGTAGGGGGACAGGGACCAATCAGCCCCAGCATTTT
TRBV7-3,TRBD1,15,few,TRBJ1-2,CASSPGTGEGYGYTF,TGTGCCAGCAGCCCCGGGACAGGGGAGGGCTATGGCTACACCTTC
TRBV19,TRBD1,15,.,TRBJ2-3,CASSPQGASTDTQYF,TGTGCCAGTAGCCCCCAGGGGGCGAGCACAGATACGCAGTATTTT
TRBV18,.,15,.,TRBJ1-2,CASSPRPPPNYGYTF,TGTGCCAGCTCACCACGGCCGCCACCCAACTATGGCTACACCTTC
TRBV7-8,TRBD2,16,.,TRBJ2-3,CASSPGLAGGLDTQYF,TGTGCCAGCAGCCCCGGACTAGCGGGAGGTCTAGATACGCAGTATTTT
TRBV4-2,.,14,.,TRBJ2-7,CASSPTRGPGEQYF,TGTGCCAGCAGCCCCACCCGAGGGCCCGGCGAGCAGTACTTC
TRBV24-1,.,15,.,TRBJ2-1,CATSDHGSTYNEQFF,TGTGCCACCAGTGATCACGGGAGTACCTACAATGAGCAGTTCTTC
TRBV19,TRBD2,19,.,TRBJ2-1,CASSIVATSAQSSYNEQFF,TGTGCCAGTAGTATTGTGGCGACTAGCGCTCAGAGCTCCTACAATGAGCAGTTCTTC
TRBV27,.,13,.,TRBJ1-2,CASSLRQQYGYTF,TGTGCCAGCAGTTTGAGACAGCAGTATGGCTACACCTTC
TRBV10-3,.,16,.,TRBJ2-7,CAISESVSGGTYEQYF,TGTGCCATCAGTGAGTCGGTGTCAGGGGGGACCTACGAGCAGTACTTC
TRBV21-1,.,18,.,TRBJ2-6,CASGGLIQTFSGANVLTF,TGTGCCAGCGGGGGCCTTATCCAAACATTCTCTGGGGCCAACGTCCTGACTTTC
TRBV5-1,.,19,.,TRBJ2-6,CASSLDGVRPSSGANVLTF,TGCGCCAGCAGCTTGGATGGCGTCAGGCCCAGCTCTGGGGCCAACGTCCTGACTTTC
TRBV30,.,13,.,TRBJ1-5,CAWSAGGDQPQHF,TGTGCCTGGAGTGCCGGGGGAGATCAGCCCCAGCATTTT
TRBV30,TRBD1,14,.,TRBJ1-1,CAWSVGDRGTEAFF,TGTGCCTGGAGTGTAGGGGACAGGGGCACTGAAGCTTTCTTT
TRBV5-1,TRBD2,15,.,TRBJ2-1,CASSPGGSGYNEQFF,TGCGCCAGCAGCCCGGGGGGTAGCGGATACAATGAGCAGTTCTTC
TRBV18,.,15,once,TRBJ2-2,CASSPSRVDTGELFF,TGTGCCAGCTCACCCTCTCGGGTGGACACCGGGGAGCTGTTTTTT
TRBV30,.,12,.,TRBJ1-1,CAWNQGWAEAFF,TGTGCCTGGAACCAGGGTTGGGCTGAAGCTTTCTTT
TRBV20-1,TRBD2,11,.,TRBJ2-3,CSARGGDTQYF,TGCAGTGCTCGGGGGGGGGATACGCAGTATTTT
TRBV6-5,TRBD1,15,once,TRBJ1-2,CASSITGGSNYGYTF,TGTGCCAGCAGCATTACAGGGGGTTCTAACTATGGCTACACCTTC
TRBV19,.,15,.,TRBJ2-6,CASSTSGSGANVLTF,TGTGCCAGTAGTACCTCAGGCTCTGGGGCCAACGTCCTGACTTTC
TRBV6-2/TRBV6-3,TRBD1,15,.,TRBJ2-7,CASSDTGTGFYEQYF,TGTGCCAGCAGCGACACGGGGACAGGGTTCTACGAGCAGTACTTC
TRBV2,TRBD1,13,.,TRBJ2-3,CASGTGRTDTQYF,TGTGCCAGCGGGACAGGGCGTACAGATACGCAGTATTTT
TRBV27,TRBD1,14,.,TRBJ1-2,CASRRTGGNYGYTF,TGTGCCAGCAGGCGGACAGGGGGCAACTATGGCTACACCTTC
TRBV2,TRBD1,15,.,TRBJ1-2,CASSDPGTENYGYTF,TGTGCCAGCAGTGACCCCGGGACAGAAAACTATGGCTACACCTTC
TRBV5-4,TRBD1,13,.,TRBJ2-7,CASSWTGDYEQYF,TGTGCCAGCAGTTGGACAGGGGACTACGAGCAGTACTTC
TRBV9,TRBD2,14,.,TRBJ2-5,CASSVDAGVGTQYF,TGTGCCAGCAGCGTAGATGCGGGAGTGGGGACCCAGTACTTC
TRBV25-1,.,18,.,TRBJ2-2,CASSGRGSNLPKAGELFF,TGTGCCAGCAGTGGCCGGGGGAGCAACCTTCCGAAGGCCGGGGAGCTGTTTTTT